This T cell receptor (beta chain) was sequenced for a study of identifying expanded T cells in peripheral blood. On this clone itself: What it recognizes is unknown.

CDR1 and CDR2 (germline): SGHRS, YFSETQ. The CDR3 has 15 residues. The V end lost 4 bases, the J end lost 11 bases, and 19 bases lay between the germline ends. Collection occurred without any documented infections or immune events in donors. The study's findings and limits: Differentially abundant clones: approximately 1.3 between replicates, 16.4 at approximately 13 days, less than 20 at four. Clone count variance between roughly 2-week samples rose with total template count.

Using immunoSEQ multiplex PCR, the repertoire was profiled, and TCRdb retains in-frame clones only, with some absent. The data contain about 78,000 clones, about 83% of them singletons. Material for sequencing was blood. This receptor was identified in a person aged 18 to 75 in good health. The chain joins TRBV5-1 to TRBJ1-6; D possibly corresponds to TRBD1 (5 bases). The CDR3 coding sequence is TGCGCCAGCAGCCCCGAGGGGCGAACGGCGGCACCCCTCCACTTT. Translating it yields CASSPEGRTAAPLHF.